The 24 T cell receptor beta chains in this list originate from one sample, sequenced in a study of blood T cell repertoires in COVID-19. Assay: immunoSEQ multiplex PCR; the TCRdb copy retains only in-frame clones and omits some. The sample records 200,000 to 300,000 clones, 81% being singletons. The specimen was peripheral blood. Every receptor here comes from a woman of 80 years or more with COVID-19, enrolled during active disease.

This clone was found many times. The chain is built from TRBV5-1 and TRBJ2-1; TRBD2 matches at 10 bases. CDR1 is SGHRS, CDR2 YFSETQ, per germline. The CDR3 is made up of 15 amino acids. V lost 0 bases and J lost 7; bases outside the gene matches: 4. The CDR3 loop reads CASSLERGGSNEQFF. The CDR3 DNA follows: TGCGCCAGCAGCTTGGAGCGGGGGGGCTCGAATGAGCAGTTCTTC. Full variable domain (outside the CDR3, taken from reference TRBV5-1 and TRBJ2-1): KAGVTQTPRYLIKTRGQQVTLSCSPISGHRSVSWYQQTPGQGLQFLFEYFSETQRNKGNFPGRFSGRQFSNSRSEMNVSTLELGDSALYLCASSLERGGSNEQFFGPGTRLTVL.

V usage is TRBV11-2 and J usage is TRBJ1-1, with D possibly TRBD1 on 6 matching bases. Germline-derived CDR1 and CDR2 are SGHAT and FQNNGV. This CDR3 region has 15 residues. Deletions cut 1 base from V and 4 bases from J, with 13 bases between. The CDR3 region has the DNA TGTGCCAGCAGCTTAGGCAGGGGTATTCTCACTGAAGCTTTCTTT. Protein: CASSLGRGILTEAFF. Full variable domain (missing parts from reference TRBV11-2 and TRBJ1-1): EAGVAQSPRYKIIEKRQSVAFWCNPISGHATLYWYQQILGQGPKLLIQFQNNGVVDDSQLPKDRFSAERLKGVDSTLKIQPAKLEDSAVYLCASSLGRGILTEAFFGQGTRLTVV.

The J gene is TRBJ2-3, the V gene TRBV27; D is perhaps TRBD1 (6 bases). Between the trimmed V and J ends, which lost 3 bases and 8 bases, there was a span of 12 bases. Germline V gene sequence: CDR1 MNHEY, CDR2 SMNVEV (reference sequence). This CDR3 has 13 amino acids. The CDR3 coding sequence is TGTGCCAGCAGTTTCCCAAACAGGGTTACGCAGTATTTT. Translated, it gives CASSFPNRVTQYF.

V gene TRBV4-1 combines with J gene TRBJ2-5, with D unresolved. Trimming took off 0 bases at V and 4 bases at J, with 12 bases between the two ends. The CDR3 is 15 residues long. Germline V gene lookup returns CDR1 MGHRA and CDR2 YSYEKL. DNA for the CDR3: TGCGCCAGCAGCCAAGATTTTTTGGCCTCAGAGACCCAGTACTTC. It yields the protein CASSQDFLASETQYF.

The rearrangement links TRBV6-5 to TRBJ2-1; 9 nucleotides agree with TRBD2. The CDR3 runs to 14 residues. The V gene's germline CDR1 is MNHEY and CDR2 SVGAGI. With 2 bases clipped from V and 6 bases from J, the junction kept 2 bases outside the gene matches. The CDR3 protein is CASSYGLAINEQFF. CDR3 bases: TGTGCCAGCAGTTACGGACTAGCGATCAATGAGCAGTTCTTC.

This sequence joins TRBV27 and TRBJ1-2; D ambiguous. The CDR3 sequence is 13 residues long. V lost 5 bases and J lost 2, with 9 bases in between. CDR1 and CDR2 (germline): MNHEY, SMNVEV (reference sequence). CDR3 sequence: CASSPRGNYGYTF. The CDR3 bases are TGTGCCAGCAGTCCCCGAGGGAACTATGGCTACACCTTC.

This chain uses TRBV5-4 with TRBJ2-7; 10 bases align to TRBD2. CDR3 length equals 14 residues. Germline-derived CDR1 and CDR2 are SGHNT and YYREEE (reference sequence). V shed 3 bases and J 2 bases; nucleotides not matched to a gene: 2. CDR3 in amino acids: CASSSGTSAYEQYF. The CDR3 nucleotides are TGTGCCAGCAGCTCGGGGACTAGCGCCTACGAGCAGTACTTC.

This clone has just a few counts. The rearrangement joins TRBV6-6 to TRBJ1-5, with D uncertain. CDR1 and CDR2 (germline): MNHNY, SVGAGI (reference sequence). The CDR3 is 16 amino acids. V lost 0 bases, J lost 3 bases, and 12 bases lay in between. CDR3 sequence (DNA): TGTGCCAGCAGTTACTCGGGCCTAAATCCCAATCAGCCCCAGCATTTT. Amino acid sequence: CASSYSGLNPNQPQHF.

The gene calls are TRBV30 and TRBJ1-2, with D unclear. CDR1 is GTSNPN, CDR2 SVGIG, per germline (reference sequence). V lost 5 bases and J 8 bases, leaving 18 bases between the germline ends. CDR3 length: 13 amino acids. The CDR3 coding sequence is TGTGCCTGGGACAAACAAACTGGAGGGGGCTACACCTTC. This codes for CAWDKQTGGGYTF.

The chain links TRBV11-1 to TRBJ1-1, with D uncertain. V was cut by 0 bases and J by 6 bases, with 11 bases left in between. The CDR3 is 14 amino acids. Germline loops: CDR1 SGHAT, CDR2 FQDESV (reference sequence). The CDR3 spells CASSLARKAPEAFF. CDR3 DNA: TGTGCCAGCAGCTTAGCGCGGAAGGCCCCTGAAGCTTTCTTT.

V is TRBV11-2 and J is TRBJ1-2; no clear D gene. The CDR3 extends over 13 amino acids. The germline V gene has CDR1 SGHAT and CDR2 FQNNGV. Trimming left V 1 base short and J 8 bases short, with 11 bases between. CDR3 protein: CASSLGRARGYTF. The CDR3 DNA is TGTGCCAGCAGCTTAGGGCGGGCGAGGGGCTACACCTTC.

The chain has TRBV6-5 and TRBJ1-2, with a possible D match to TRBD1 (5 bases). In germline, CDR1 is MNHEY, CDR2 SVGAGI. The CDR3 totals 11 residues. The V gene lost 7 bases and the J gene lost 8 bases, with 11 bases spanning the gap. The CDR3 here is CASTGLSGYTF. DNA of the CDR3: TGTGCCAGCACGGGACTATCCGGCTACACCTTC.

This clone was observed a few times. The chain uses TRBV28 and TRBJ1-2, with 9 bases matching TRBD1. V lost 5 bases and J lost 3; bases outside the gene matches: 7. The CDR3 length is 15 residues. Germline V lookup: CDR1 MDHEN, CDR2 SYDVKM. The CDR3 loop is CASSPQGAGDYGYTF. CDR3 in DNA: TGTGCCAGCAGTCCACAGGGGGCGGGAGACTATGGCTACACCTTC.

This clone was picked up a small number of times. This chain links TRBV30 with TRBJ1-1, with 9 positions matching TRBD1. The CDR3 spans 17 residues. The V segment lost 5 bases and the J segment 0 bases; nucleotides outside the gene matches: 13. Germline values: CDR1 GTSNPN, CDR2 SVGIG (reference sequence). CDR3 DNA: TGTGCCTGGGGGACAGGGTTGAGACTCGCGGTGAACACTGAAGCTTTCTTT. Translating gives CAWGTGLRLAVNTEAFF.

The chain links TRBV6-5 to TRBJ2-1; 8 bases match TRBD2. V trimming: 4 bases; J trimming: 7 bases; junction bases outside the gene matches: 9. CDR1 and CDR2 from the germline V gene are MNHEY and SVGAGI. This CDR3 region has 15 residues. CDR3 bases: TGTGCCAGCAGTTTAACAAGCGGGAGTAGGAATGAGCAGTTCTTC. Its translation is CASSLTSGSRNEQFF.

This clone occurred once. Other nucleotide sequences in the sample specify the same CDR3. The V gene is TRBV11-2, the J gene TRBJ1-2; possible D gene TRBD1, 6 bases. Trimming stripped 3 bases from V and 8 bases from J, with 10 bases between. This CDR3 has 12 residues. Per germline, CDR1 SGHAT and CDR2 FQNNGV. The chain's CDR3 is CASSLGGRGYTF. The CDR3 DNA sequence: TGTGCCAGCAGCTTGGGGGGGCGGGGCTACACCTTC.

This clone has just a few counts. The V call is TRBV3-1 (or the pseudogene TRBV3-2), the J call TRBJ1-2; tentative D call: TRBD1 (6 bases). CDR1 and CDR2 from the germline V gene are LGHDT and YNNKEL (reference sequence). Trimming cost V 4 bases and J 4 bases, with 10 bases left between them. The CDR3 consists of 13 residues. In DNA, the CDR3 is TGTGCCAGCAGCCCAACAGGGTTCTATGGCTACACCTTC. This encodes CASSPTGFYGYTF.

The rearrangement links TRBV18 to TRBJ2-7, with a possible D match to TRBD1 (6 bases). Per the germline V gene, CDR1 is KGHSH and CDR2 is LQKENI. V dropped 2 bases and J dropped 7 bases, with 24 bases sitting between them. The CDR3 extends over 17 amino acids. Here the CDR3 DNA reads TGTGCCAGCTCACCATTTTCCGAGACAGGCCGGATAGGAGAGCAGTACTTC. It codes for CASSPFSETGRIGEQYF.

The chain couples TRBV6-5 to TRBJ2-1, with unresolved D. Germline CDR1 and CDR2: MNHEY and SVGAGI. The CDR3 loop spans 13 amino acids. Trimming stripped 0 bases from V and 9 bases from J, with 9 bases between. In DNA form, the CDR3 reads TGTGCCAGCAGTTACTCGAAAGGCGGTGAGCAGTTCTTC. It encodes CASSYSKGGEQFF.

This chain uses TRBV7-2 with TRBJ2-3; D gene ambiguous. Trimming pared 6 bases from V and 3 bases from J, leaving 7 bases between. Germline lookup yields CDR1 SGHTA and CDR2 FQGNSA. CDR3 size: 12 residues. DNA for the CDR3: TGTGCCAGCAGTTTTATTACAGATACGCAGTATTTT. This encodes CASSFITDTQYF.

The chain couples TRBV5-1 to TRBJ1-1, with 7 bases identical to TRBD1. The V gene's germline CDR1 is SGHRS and CDR2 YFSETQ. V was clipped by 4 bases and J by 7 bases; unmatched bases: 4. The CDR3 spans 12 residues. The CDR3 sequence is CASSRDSYEAFF. CDR3 sequence (DNA): TGCGCCAGCAGCCGGGACAGTTATGAAGCTTTCTTT. Together with reference TRBV5-1 and TRBJ1-1, the CDR3 gives the full variable domain: KAGVTQTPRYLIKTRGQQVTLSCSPISGHRSVSWYQQTPGQGLQFLFEYFSETQRNKGNFPGRFSGRQFSNSRSEMNVSTLELGDSALYLCASSRDSYEAFFGQGTRLTVV.

This clone was recorded a few times. The V call is TRBV5-1, the J call TRBJ2-7; a weak D match, TRBD1 (5 bases). The CDR3 is 14 residues long. The germline V and J ends were trimmed by 1 base and 0 bases, with 8 bases remaining between them. The V gene's germline CDR1 is SGHRS and CDR2 YFSETQ. CDR3 protein: CASSLPDSSYEQYF. The CDR3 nucleotides are TGCGCCAGCAGCTTGCCAGACAGCTCCTACGAGCAGTACTTC.

The chain links TRBV4-1 to TRBJ1-2, with 7 bases matching TRBD1. Germline V gene sequence: CDR1 MGHRA, CDR2 YSYEKL. The CDR3 covers 15 residues. With V trimmed by 1 base and J by 4 bases, 6 bases remained unmatched. CDR3 DNA: TGCGCCAGCAGCCAAGGCGGACAGGCCTCCTATGGCTACACCTTC. Protein product: CASSQGGQASYGYTF.

The chain links TRBV11-2 to TRBJ2-1, with 9 positions matching TRBD2. Trimming at V came to 5 bases and at J to 6 bases, leaving 11 bases not matched to a gene. The germline V gene encodes CDR1 SGHAT and CDR2 FQNNGV. This CDR3 is 16 amino acids long. CDR3 DNA: TGTGCCAGCAGCCGGGGCCCTAGCGGGGATTCCAATGAGCAGTTCTTC. Its translation is CASSRGPSGDSNEQFF.